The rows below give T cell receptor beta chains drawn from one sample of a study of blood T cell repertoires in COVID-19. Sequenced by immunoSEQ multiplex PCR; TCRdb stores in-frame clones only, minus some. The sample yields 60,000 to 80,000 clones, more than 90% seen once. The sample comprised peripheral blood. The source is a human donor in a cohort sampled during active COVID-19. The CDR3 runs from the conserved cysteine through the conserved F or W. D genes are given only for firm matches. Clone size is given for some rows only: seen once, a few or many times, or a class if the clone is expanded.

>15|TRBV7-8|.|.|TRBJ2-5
TGTGCCAGCAGCCCCCGATGGTTCGGGGGTGAGACCCAGTACTTC
CASSPRWFGGETQYF
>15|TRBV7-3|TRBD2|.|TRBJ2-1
TGTGCCAGCAGCCAAAGCGGGGGGGCCTACAATGAGCAGTTCTTC
CASSQSGGAYNEQFF
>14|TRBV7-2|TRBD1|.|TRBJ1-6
TGTGCCAGCAGCGAGGACAGGGTGGGTTCACCCCTCCACTTT
CASSEDRVGSPLHF
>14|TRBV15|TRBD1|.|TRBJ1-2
TGTGCCACCAGCAGAGGCGGGACAGCCGTGATCTACACCTTC
CATSRGGTAVIYTF
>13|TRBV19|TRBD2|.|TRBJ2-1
TGTGCCAGTAACCGACTAGCGGGCGGTGAGCAGTTCTTC
CASNRLAGGEQFF
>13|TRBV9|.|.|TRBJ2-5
TGTGCCAGCAGCGCCGGAAGGAGGCAGACCCAGTACTTC
CASSAGRRQTQYF
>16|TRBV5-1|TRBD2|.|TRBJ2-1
TGCGCCAGCAGCTTTGGAGGGGCGGGGGGCAACAATGAGCAGTTCTTC
CASSFGGAGGNNEQFF
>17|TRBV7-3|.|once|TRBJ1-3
TGTGCCAGCAGCTTAAGGATTCCGGGAACCTCTGGAAACACCATATATTTT
CASSLRIPGTSGNTIYF
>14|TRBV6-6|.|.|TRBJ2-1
TGTGCCAGCAGTCTGGTGGCGGCCTACAATGAGCAGTTCTTC
CASSLVAAYNEQFF
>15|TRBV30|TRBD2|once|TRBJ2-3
TGTGCCTGGAAAATTCGGGGGGTCGGGACCGATACGCAGTATTTT
CAWKIRGVGTDTQYF
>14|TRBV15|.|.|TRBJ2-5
TGTGCCACCAGCGTGACAGGCCCCTGGGAGACCCAGTACTTC
CATSVTGPWETQYF
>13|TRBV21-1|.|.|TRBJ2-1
TGTGCCAGCAGCAAAGGCAGACTCAATGAGCAGTTCTTC
CASSKGRLNEQFF
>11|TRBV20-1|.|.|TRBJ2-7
TGCAGTGCTAGAGCAGATTACGAGCAGTACTTC
CSARADYEQYF
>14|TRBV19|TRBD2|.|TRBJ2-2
TGTGCCAGTTCTCGGACTAGTGGGACCGGGGAGCTGTTTTTT
CASSRTSGTGELFF
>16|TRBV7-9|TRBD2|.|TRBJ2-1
TGTGCCAGCAGCTTTAGCGGGGGTCGGACCTACAATGAGCAGTTCTTC
CASSFSGGRTYNEQFF
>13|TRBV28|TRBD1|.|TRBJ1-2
TGTGCCGCCTACAGGGGGCGTTTAGATGGCTACACCTTC
CAAYRGRLDGYTF
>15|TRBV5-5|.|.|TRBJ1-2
TGTGCCAGCAGCTTGGTTCAGGGTTCAAACTATGGCTACACCTTC
CASSLVQGSNYGYTF
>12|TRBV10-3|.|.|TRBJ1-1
TGTGCCATCAGTGATAGGGGTACTGAAGCTTTCTTT
CAISDRGTEAFF
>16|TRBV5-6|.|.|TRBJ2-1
TGTGCCAGCAGCTTCCCCAAAGGGGCCCTGGCGGATGAGCAGTTCTTC
CASSFPKGALADEQFF
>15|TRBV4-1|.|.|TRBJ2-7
TGCGCCAGCAGCCAAGATAGAGTTTCCTCCTACGAGCAGTACTTC
CASSQDRVSSYEQYF
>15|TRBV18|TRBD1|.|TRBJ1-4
TGTGCCAGCTCACCACCCGGGACAGCGGATGAAAAACTGTTTTTT
CASSPPGTADEKLFF
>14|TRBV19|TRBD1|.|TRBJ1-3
TGTGCCAGTCAGGACAGGAGCTCTGGAAACACCATATATTTT
CASQDRSSGNTIYF
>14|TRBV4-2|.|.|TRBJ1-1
TGTGCCAGCAGCCAAGTAGCTGGTGTCACTGAAGCTTTCTTT
CASSQVAGVTEAFF
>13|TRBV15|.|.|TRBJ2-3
TGTGCCACCAGCACGGAGTCCACAGATACGCAGTATTTT
CATSTESTDTQYF
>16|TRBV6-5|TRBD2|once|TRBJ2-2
TGTGCCAGCAGTTACAGGGCTAGCGGGCTCACCGGGGAGCTGTTTTTT
CASSYRASGLTGELFF
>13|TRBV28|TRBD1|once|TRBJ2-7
TGTGCCAGCCACAGACAGGGACCCTACGAGCAGTACTTC
CASHRQGPYEQYF
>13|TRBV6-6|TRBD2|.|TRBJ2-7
TGTGCCAGCACCTTACTAGCGGGCTACGAGCAGTACTTC
CASTLLAGYEQYF
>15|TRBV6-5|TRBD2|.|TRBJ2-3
TGTGCCAGCATACTGCTACGGGGGGGCCAAAATACGCAGTATTTT
CASILLRGGQNTQYF
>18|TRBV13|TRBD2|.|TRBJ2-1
TGTGCCAGCAGCTTTTTGCTAGCGGGAGGAGGGGGATACAATGAGCAGTTCTTC
CASSFLLAGGGGYNEQFF
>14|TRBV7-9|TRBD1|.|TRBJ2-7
TGTGCCAGCAGCCCCCTGGACAGGGTCGGCGAGCAGTACTTC
CASSPLDRVGEQYF
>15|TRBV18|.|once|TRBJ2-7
TGTGCCAGCTCACCAGGGACAGAGCGGGCCTACGAGCAGTACTTC
CASSPGTERAYEQYF
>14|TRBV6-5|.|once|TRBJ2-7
TGTGCCAGCAGTCCCGGGACTGGACCCTACGAGCAGTACTTC
CASSPGTGPYEQYF
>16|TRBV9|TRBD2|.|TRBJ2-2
TGTGCCAGCAGCGTGGGGGGTAGCGGGCGGACCGGGGAGCTGTTTTTT
CASSVGGSGRTGELFF
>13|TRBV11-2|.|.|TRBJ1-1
TGTGCCAGCAGTTTCGACAGTAACACTGAAGCTTTCTTT
CASSFDSNTEAFF
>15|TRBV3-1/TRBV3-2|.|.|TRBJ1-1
TGTGCCAGCAGCCCATCGGACAGACAAAACACTGAAGCTTTCTTT
CASSPSDRQNTEAFF
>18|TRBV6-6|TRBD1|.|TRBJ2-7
TGTGCCAGCAGTCCCGGGACAGGACACCCCCCCAAAGACTACGAGCAGTACTTC
CASSPGTGHPPKDYEQYF
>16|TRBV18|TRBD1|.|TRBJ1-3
TGTGCCAGCTCACCAGAGGCAGGGGGCACTGGAAACACCATATATTTT
CASSPEAGGTGNTIYF
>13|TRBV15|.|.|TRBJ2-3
TGTGCCACCGACAGGTCGGGCACAGATACGCAGTATTTT
CATDRSGTDTQYF
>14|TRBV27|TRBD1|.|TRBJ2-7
TGTGCCAGCAGTCCCGGGACAGGACTCTTCGAGCAGTACTTC
CASSPGTGLFEQYF
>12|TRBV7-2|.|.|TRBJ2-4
TGTGCCAGCCACAGGGTCGGGGACATTCAGTACTTC
CASHRVGDIQYF
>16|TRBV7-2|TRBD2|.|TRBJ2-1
TGTGCCAGCAGCTTAGGTACTAGCGGGAGGGGGAATGAGCAGTTCTTC
CASSLGTSGRGNEQFF